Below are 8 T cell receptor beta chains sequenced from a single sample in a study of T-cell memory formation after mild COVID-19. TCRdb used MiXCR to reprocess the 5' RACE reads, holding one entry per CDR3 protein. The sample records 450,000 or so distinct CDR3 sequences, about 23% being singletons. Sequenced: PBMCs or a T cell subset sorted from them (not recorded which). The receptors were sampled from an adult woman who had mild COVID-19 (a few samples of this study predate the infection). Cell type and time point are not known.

In DNA, the CDR3 is TGTGCCAGCTCACCCTCTCAGGGCACCTATGGCTACACCTTC. Protein sequence: CASSPSQGTYGYTF. The J gene is TRBJ1-2, the V gene TRBV18, with a possible D match to TRBD1 (5 bases). CDR1 is KGHSH and CDR2 is LQKENI in the germline V gene. Trimming removed 3 bases at V and 4 bases at J, with 12 bases between. The CDR3 sequence is 14 residues long.

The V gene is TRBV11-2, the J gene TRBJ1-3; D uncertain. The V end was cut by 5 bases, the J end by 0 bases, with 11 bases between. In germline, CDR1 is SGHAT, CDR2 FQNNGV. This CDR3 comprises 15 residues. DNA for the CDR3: TGTGCCAGCAGCCTAGGCCCAATCTCTGGAAACACCATATATTTT. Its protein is CASSLGPISGNTIYF.

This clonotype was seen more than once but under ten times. Here the CDR3 reads CASSILATGPFYEQYF. CDR3 sequence (DNA): TGTGCCAGTAGTATATTAGCAACAGGGCCATTCTACGAGCAGTACTTC. The V gene is TRBV19, the J gene TRBJ2-7; D possibly corresponds to TRBD1 (6 bases). This CDR3 comprises 16 residues. V lost 2 bases and J lost 3, with 17 bases in between. The V gene's germline CDR1 is LNHDA and CDR2 SQIVND (reference sequence). The full variable domain, with the rest looked up from reference TRBV19 and TRBJ2-7, is DGGITQSPKYLFRKEGQNVTLSCEQNLNHDAMYWYRQDPGQGLRLIYYSQIVNDFQKGDIAEGYSVSREKKESFPLTVTSAQKNPTAFYLCASSILATGPFYEQYFGPGTRLTVT.

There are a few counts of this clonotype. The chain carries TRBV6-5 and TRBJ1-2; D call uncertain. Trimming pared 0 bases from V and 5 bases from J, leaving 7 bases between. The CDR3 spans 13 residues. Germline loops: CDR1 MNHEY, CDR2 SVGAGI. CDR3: CASSYSGGYGYTF. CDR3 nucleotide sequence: TGTGCCAGCAGTTACTCGGGCGGGTATGGCTACACCTTC.

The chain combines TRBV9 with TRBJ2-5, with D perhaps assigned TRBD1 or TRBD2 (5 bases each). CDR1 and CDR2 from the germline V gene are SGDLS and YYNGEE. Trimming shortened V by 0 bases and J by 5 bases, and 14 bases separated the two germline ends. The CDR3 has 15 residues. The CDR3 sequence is CASSVAVGRGETQYF. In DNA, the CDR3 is TGTGCCAGCAGCGTAGCCGTGGGACGTGGGGAGACCCAGTACTTC.

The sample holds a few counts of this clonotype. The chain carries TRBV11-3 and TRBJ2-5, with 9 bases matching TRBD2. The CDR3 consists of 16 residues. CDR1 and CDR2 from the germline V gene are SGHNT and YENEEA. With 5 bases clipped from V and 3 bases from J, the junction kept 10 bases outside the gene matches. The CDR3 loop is CASSPRDSGRKETQYF. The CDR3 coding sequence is TGTGCCAGCAGCCCCCGTGATAGCGGGAGAAAAGAGACCCAGTACTTC.

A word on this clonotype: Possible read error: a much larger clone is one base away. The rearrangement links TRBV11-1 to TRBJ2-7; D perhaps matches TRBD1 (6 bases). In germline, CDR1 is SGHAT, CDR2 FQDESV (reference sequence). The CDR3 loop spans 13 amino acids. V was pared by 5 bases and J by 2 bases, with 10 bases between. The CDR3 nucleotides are TGTGCCAGCAGCCGGGACACCCCCTACGAGCAGTACTTC. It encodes CASSRDTPYEQYF.

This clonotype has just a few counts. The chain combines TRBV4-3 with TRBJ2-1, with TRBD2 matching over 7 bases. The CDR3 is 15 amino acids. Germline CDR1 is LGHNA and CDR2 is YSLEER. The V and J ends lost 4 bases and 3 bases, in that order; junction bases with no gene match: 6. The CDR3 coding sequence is TGCGCCAGCAGCCCTGCTAGCGGAGTCTACAATGAGCAGTTCTTC. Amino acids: CASSPASGVYNEQFF.